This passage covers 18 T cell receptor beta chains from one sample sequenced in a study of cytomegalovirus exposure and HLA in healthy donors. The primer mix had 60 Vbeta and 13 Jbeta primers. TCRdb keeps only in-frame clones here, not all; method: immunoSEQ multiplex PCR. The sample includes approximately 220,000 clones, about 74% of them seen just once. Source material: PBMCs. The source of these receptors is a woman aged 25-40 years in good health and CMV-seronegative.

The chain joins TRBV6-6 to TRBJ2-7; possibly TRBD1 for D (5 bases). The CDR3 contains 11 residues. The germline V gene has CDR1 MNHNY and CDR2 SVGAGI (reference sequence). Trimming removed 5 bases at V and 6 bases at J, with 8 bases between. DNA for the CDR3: TGTGCCAGCAGTCCAGGGATCGAGCAGTACTTC. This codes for CASSPGIEQYF.

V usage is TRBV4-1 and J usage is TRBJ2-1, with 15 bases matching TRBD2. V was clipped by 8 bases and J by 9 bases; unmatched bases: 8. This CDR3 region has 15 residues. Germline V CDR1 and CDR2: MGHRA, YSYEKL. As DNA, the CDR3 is TGCGCCAGCGGAGAGGGACTAGCGGGGGGTGGTGAGCAGTTCTTC. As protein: CASGEGLAGGGEQFF.

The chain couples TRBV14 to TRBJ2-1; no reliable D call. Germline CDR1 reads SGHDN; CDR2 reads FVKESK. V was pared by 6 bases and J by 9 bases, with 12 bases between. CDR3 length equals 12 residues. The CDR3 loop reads CASRRNYGEQFF. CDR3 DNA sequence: TGTGCCAGCAGGCGCAACTATGGTGAGCAGTTCTTC.

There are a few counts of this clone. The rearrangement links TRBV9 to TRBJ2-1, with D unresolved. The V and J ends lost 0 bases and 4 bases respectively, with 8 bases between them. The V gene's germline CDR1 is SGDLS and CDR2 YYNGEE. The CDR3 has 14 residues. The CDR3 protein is CASSVGGGYNEQFF. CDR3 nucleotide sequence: TGTGCCAGCAGCGTAGGAGGCGGTTACAATGAGCAGTTCTTC.

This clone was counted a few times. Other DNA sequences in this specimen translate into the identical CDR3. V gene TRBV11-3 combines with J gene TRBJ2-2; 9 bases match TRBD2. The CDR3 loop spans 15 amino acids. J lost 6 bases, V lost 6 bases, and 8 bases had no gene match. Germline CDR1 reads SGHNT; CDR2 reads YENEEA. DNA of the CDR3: TGTGCCAGCAGTAGGGAGGGACTAGCCCCCGGGGAGCTGTTTTTT. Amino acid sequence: CASSREGLAPGELFF.

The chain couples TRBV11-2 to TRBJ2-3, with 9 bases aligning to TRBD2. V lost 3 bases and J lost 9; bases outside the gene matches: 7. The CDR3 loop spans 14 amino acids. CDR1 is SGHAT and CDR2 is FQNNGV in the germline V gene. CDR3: CASSFGGGARTQYF. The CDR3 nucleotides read TGTGCCAGCAGCTTTGGCGGGGGGGCCCGAACGCAGTATTTT.

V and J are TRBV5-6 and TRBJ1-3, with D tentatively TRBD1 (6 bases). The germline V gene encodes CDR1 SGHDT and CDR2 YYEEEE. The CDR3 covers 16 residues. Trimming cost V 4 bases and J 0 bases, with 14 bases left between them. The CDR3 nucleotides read TGTGCCAGCAGCGACTCCGGGACAAACTCTGGAAACACCATATATTTT. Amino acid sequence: CASSDSGTNSGNTIYF.

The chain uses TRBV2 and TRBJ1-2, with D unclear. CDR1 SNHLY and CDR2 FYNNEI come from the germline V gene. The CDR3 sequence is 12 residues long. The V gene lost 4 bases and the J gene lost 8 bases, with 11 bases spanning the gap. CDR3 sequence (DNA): TGTGCCAGCAGTGGGGAATCGGGGGGCTACACCTTC. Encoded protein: CASSGESGGYTF.

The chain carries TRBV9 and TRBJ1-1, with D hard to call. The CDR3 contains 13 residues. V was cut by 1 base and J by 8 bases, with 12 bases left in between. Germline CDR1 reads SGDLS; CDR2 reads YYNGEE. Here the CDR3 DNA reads TGTGCCAGCAGCGTAACCGGGGTTACCGAAGCTTTCTTT. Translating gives CASSVTGVTEAFF.

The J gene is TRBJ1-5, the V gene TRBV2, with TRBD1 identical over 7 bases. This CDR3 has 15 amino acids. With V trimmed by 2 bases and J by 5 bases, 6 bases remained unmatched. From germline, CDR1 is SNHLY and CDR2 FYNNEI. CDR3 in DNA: TGTGCCAGCAGTGAAACGTATCAGGGGGATCAGCCCCAGCATTTT. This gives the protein CASSETYQGDQPQHF. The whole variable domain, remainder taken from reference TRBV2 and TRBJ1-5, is EPEVTQTPSHQVTQMGQEVILRCVPISNHLYFYWYRQILGQKVEFLVSFYNNEISEKSEIFDDQFSVERPDGSNFTLKIRSTKLEDSAMYFCASSETYQGDQPQHFGDGTRLSIL.

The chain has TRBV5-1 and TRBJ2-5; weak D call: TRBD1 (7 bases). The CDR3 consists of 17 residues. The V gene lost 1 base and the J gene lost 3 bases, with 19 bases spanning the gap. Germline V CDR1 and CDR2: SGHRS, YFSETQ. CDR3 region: CASSLSLLTGEEETQYF. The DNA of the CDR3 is TGCGCCAGCAGCTTGTCCCTCCTAACAGGGGAGGAAGAGACCCAGTACTTC.

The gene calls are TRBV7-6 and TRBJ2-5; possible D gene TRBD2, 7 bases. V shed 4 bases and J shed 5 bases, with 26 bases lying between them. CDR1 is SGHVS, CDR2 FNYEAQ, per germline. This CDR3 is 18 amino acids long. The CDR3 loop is CASSSVCRGGTGVETQYF. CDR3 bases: TGTGCCAGCAGCTCGGTATGTAGGGGGGGAACGGGCGTCGAGACCCAGTACTTC.

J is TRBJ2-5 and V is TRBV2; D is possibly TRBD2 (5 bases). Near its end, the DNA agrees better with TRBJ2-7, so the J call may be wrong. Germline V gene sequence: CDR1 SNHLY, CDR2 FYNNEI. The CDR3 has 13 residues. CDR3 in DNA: TGTGCCAGCAGGGCTTGGAGGACCTACGAGCAGTACTTC. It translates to CASRAWRTYEQYF.

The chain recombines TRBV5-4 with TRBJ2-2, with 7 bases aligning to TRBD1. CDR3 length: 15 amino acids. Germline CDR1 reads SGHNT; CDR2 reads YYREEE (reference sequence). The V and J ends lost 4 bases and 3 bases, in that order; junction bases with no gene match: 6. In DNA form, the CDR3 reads TGTGCCAGCAGCGTGAGACAGGGCTACACCGGGGAGCTGTTTTTT. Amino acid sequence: CASSVRQGYTGELFF.

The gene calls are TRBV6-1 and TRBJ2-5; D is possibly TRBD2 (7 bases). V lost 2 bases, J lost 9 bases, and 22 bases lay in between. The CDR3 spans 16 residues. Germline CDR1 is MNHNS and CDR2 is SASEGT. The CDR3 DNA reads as TGTGCCAGCAGTGAAAGTATAGGGGGGGTAAGAGATCCCCAGTACTTC. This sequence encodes CASSESIGGVRDPQYF.

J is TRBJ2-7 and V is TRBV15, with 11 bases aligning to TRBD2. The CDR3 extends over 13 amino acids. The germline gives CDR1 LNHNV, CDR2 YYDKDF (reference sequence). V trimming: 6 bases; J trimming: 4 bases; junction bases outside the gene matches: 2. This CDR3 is CATRTSGTYEQYF. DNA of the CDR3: TGTGCCACCAGGACTAGCGGGACGTACGAGCAGTACTTC.

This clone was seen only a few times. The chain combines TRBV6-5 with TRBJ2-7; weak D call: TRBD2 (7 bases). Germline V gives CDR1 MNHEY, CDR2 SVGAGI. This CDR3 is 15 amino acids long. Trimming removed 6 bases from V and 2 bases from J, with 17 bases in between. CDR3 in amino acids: CASRTKQGLPYEQYF. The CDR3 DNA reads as TGTGCCAGCAGAACTAAACAGGGACTACCCTACGAGCAGTACTTC.

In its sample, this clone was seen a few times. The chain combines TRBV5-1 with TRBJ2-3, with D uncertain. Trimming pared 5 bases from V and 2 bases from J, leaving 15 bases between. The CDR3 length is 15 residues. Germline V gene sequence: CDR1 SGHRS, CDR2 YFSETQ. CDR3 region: CASSREAAITDTQYF. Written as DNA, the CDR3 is TGCGCCAGCAGTCGAGAGGCAGCTATCACAGATACGCAGTATTTT.